The present entry profiles one TCR beta chain with its context. Its antigen is unknown. The data were obtained in a study of shared clonotypes between healthy human individuals. The authors loaded 150 to 250 ng DNA, about 30,000 T cell genomes, into sorted-subset replicate PCRs. Method: immunoSEQ multiplex PCR; TCRdb's copy keeps in-frame clones and lacks some. In the table there are more than 500,000 clones, approximately 95% of which are singletons. Deletions cut 3 bases from V and 4 bases from J, with 13 bases between. The CDR3 length is 14 residues. Germline assignment: CDR1 SGHNT and CDR2 YYREEE (reference sequence). Findings and limits, study-wide: What rarefaction showed was incomplete sorted-subset sequencing despite large depth.

The study enrolled healthy HIV-negative adults without recent acute infections or vaccinations as donors. CD4+ cells underwent separation, giving CD45RA+ naive and CD45RA-negative memory subsets. The rearrangement joins TRBV5-4 to TRBJ1-2; D remains ambiguous. Material for sequencing was naive CD4+ T cells sorted from blood. Stated subset: CD45RA+ positively selected. The receptor was derived from a woman aged 25 to 39 in good health. This CDR3 is CASSSGPIGYGYTF. CDR3 nucleotides: TGTGCCAGCAGCTCAGGTCCAATAGGCTATGGCTACACCTTC.